This section outlines one TCR beta chain sequence together with its context. The clone's antigen remains unknown. No base quality values were provided; no much bigger clone lies one nucleotide off. The sample is drawn from a study of multiple sclerosis patients with progressive multifocal leukoencephalopathy (dated by TCRdb to between 2019 and 2020). As for the study more broadly: The study examined peripheral T and B cells of MS patients who developed PML (4 under natalizumab, 1 after alemtuzumab) and treated patients who did not. Longitudinal follow-up was performed in two natalizumab-treated patients who later developed PML, from before therapy through 6 and 12 months to PML onset. The goal was to find JC virus-specific or public T-cell expansions that arose at the time of PML onset.

General conclusions and limits of the study: Only peripheral blood was analyzed, although cerebrospinal fluid or brain lymphocytes might be more informative for natalizumab-associated PML. Only PML patients had TRB clones above 0.5% frequency, but the clones expanded at PML onset were already present before and during natalizumab therapy. Lower normalized Shannon entropy suggested less diverse TRB repertoires in most PML patients, whereas the natalizumab-treated controls showed values near 1. Because the cohort was small and descriptive, it remained unclear whether the findings reflect JC virus infection or general immunocompromise. At the time PML developed, no common TRBV or TRBJ gene usage or preferential TRBV-TRBJ pairings were detected.

The CDR3, from cysteine to phenylalanine, totals 16 residues. CDR3 DNA only is kept here, 48 bases in frame from base 1. For CDR1 and CDR2, the germline V gene (reference sequence) lists MNHEY and SMNVEV. Deletion took 1 base off V and 4 bases off J, with a span of 13 bases between the germline ends. TRB CDR3 regions were amplified from genomic DNA with the immunoSEQ two-step multiplex PCR at survey-level depth. Synthetic inline TR CDR3 controls covering all V-J pairings were spiked into each PCR so that template counts could be estimated and amplification bias removed. Reads were processed so that amplification and sequencing bias were reduced, and quantification was performed against synthetic TR CDR3 analogs. Concerning the study's data processing: Raw data were processed in ImmunoSEQ Analyzer, with out-of-frame sequences and CDR3s containing stop codons removed, and genes were named according to IMGT nomenclature. Normalized Shannon entropy, defined as 1 minus Pielou's evenness, served as the summary measure of repertoire diversity. Two TRB sequences were counted as identical only if the two sequences had the same V gene, J gene and CDR3. Public PML clonotypes were CDR3s found in two or more PML-onset samples but not found earlier, in controls, or in public databases. Skylign with the observed count method was used to analyze CDR3 amino acid composition at each position. This immuneACCESS table, as held by TCRdb, lists in-frame sequences with V and J called but not all clones. Of the missing ones, under half trace to an unresolved V gene in checked studies; the others have no known cause. V and J calls and clone size come straight from that table; D and trimming were deduced from the DNA. This sample gives under 35,000 clones in total; about nine tenths of them show up just once. Around 6% of the sample is in the top ten clones.

The sample's time point label is to be understood as: time of PML onset. The meaning of the sample's treatment or condition label: on natalizumab therapy at sampling. Diagnosis of PML was based on clinical and MRI findings and confirmed by finding JC virus DNA in cerebrospinal fluid. PML in the natalizumab-treated patients developed after between roughly 16 and 60 months of natalizumab therapy. Every listed patient had received interferon beta before, and every PML patient was female. Blood samples at T3 were obtained at the time of PML onset. Ficoll-Hypaque density gradient centrifugation was used to isolate peripheral blood mononuclear cells.

This sequence was found in a woman in her thirties or forties with progressive multifocal leukoencephalopathy. In this chain, TRBV27 is recombined with TRBJ2-2; TRBD2 is perhaps the D gene, given 6 matching bases. Sequencing used PBMCs, obtained from a patient treated with natalizumab. The sequenced DNA: TGTGCCAGCAGTTTATTCGGAGGGGTAGGCACCGGGGAGCTGTTTTTT. This is translated as CASSLFGGVGTGELFF.